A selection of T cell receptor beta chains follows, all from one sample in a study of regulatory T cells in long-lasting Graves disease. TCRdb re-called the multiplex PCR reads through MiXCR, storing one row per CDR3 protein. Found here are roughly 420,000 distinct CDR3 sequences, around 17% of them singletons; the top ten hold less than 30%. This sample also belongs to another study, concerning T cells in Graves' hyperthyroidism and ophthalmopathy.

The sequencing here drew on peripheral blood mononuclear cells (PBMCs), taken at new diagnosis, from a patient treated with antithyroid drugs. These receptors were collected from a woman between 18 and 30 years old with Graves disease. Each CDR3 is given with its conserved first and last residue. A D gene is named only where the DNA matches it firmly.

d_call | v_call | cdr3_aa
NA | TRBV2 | CASESQGLGDTQYF
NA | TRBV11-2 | CASSLDPGRPKSGYTF
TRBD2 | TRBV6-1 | CASSDASAGAVYEQYF
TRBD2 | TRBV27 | CASSPTGTSGSSYNEQFF
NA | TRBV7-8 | CASSFYTVSIMNYGYTF
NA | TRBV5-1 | CASSLVATSSYNEQFF
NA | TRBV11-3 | CASSFGGGNSPLHF
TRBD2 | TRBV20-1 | CSPGRLAGEPQETQYF
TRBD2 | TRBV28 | CASSRGTSGRNERFF
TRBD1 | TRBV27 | CASSLGQGETEAFF
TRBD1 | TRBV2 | CASSSNQGAFTEAFF
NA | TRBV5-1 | CASSVGSTLGNTEAFF
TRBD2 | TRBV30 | CAWLGTSGTFSYNEQFF
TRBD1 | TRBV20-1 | CSALQGASGQPQHF
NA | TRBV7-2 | CASSYLKRQVFPTGANVLTF
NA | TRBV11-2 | CASRTTASYEQYF
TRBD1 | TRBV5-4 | CASSSDRANQPQHF
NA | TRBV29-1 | CSVDPHYTGELFF
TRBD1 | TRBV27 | CASSSYLDRGRANEQFF
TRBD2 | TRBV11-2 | CASSLGPLAGPNTGELFF